The 21 T cell receptor beta chains below were found in one sample sequenced in a study of T cell responses to AZD1222 COVID-19 vaccine. TCRdb's table, derived via immunoSEQ multiplex PCR, lists solely in-frame clones and lacks some. The sample shows under 150,000 clones, about 93% of them seen only once. The sequencing used peripheral blood, collected on day 0 of AZD1222 vaccination. These receptors were taken from an adult in good health.

V and J are TRBV9 and TRBJ2-1, with 8 bases matching TRBD1. CDR1 SGDLS and CDR2 YYNGEE come from the germline V gene. Trimming at V came to 0 bases and at J to 9 bases, leaving 14 bases not matched to a gene. CDR3 size: 17 residues. DNA for the CDR3: TGTGCCAGCAGCGTAGATCCCGGGACAGGAATCCGAAGTGAGCAGTTCTTC. It specifies CASSVDPGTGIRSEQFF.

The chain links TRBV6-5 to TRBJ2-2; 11 bases agree with TRBD2. The trim removed 7 bases at V and 8 bases at J, leaving 9 bases unmatched. The CDR3 is made up of 15 amino acids. From germline, CDR1 is MNHEY and CDR2 SVGAGI. The CDR3 DNA is TGTGCCAGCAAGCTAGCGGGGGGCCTGGGTGGGGAGCTGTTTTTT. It codes for CASKLAGGLGGELFF.

In the case of this clone: The sample has other DNA sequences that encode this CDR3 too. The V gene is TRBV3-1 (or the pseudogene TRBV3-2), the J gene TRBJ1-3; D gene unclear. Germline V CDR1 and CDR2: LGHDT, YNNKEL (reference sequence). CDR3 length equals 11 residues. Trimming cost V 1 base and J 5 bases, with 0 bases left between them. This CDR3 is CASSQGNTIYF. The CDR3, as DNA: TGTGCCAGCAGCCAAGGAAACACCATATATTTT.

In its sample, this clone was seen once. The genes are TRBV15 and TRBJ2-1; 8 nucleotides agree with TRBD1. V dropped 3 bases and J dropped 7; count of bases not matched to a gene: 17. This CDR3 has 18 residues. Per germline, CDR1 LNHNV and CDR2 YYDKDF (reference sequence). The CDR3 nucleotides read TGTGCCACCAGCAGGATGCCTACGACAGGGGCAAGCGGGAATGAGCAGTTCTTC. Protein sequence: CATSRMPTTGASGNEQFF. The full variable domain, with the rest looked up from reference TRBV15 and TRBJ2-1, is DAMVIQNPRYQVTQFGKPVTLSCSQTLNHNVMYWYQQKSSQAPKLLFHYYDKDFNNEADTPDNFQSRRPNTSFCFLDIRSPGLGDTAMYLCATSRMPTTGASGNEQFFGPGTRLTVL.

The gene calls are TRBV7-9 and TRBJ1-1; D is unresolved. Trimming shortened V by 5 bases and J by 2 bases, and 9 bases separated the two germline ends. CDR1 SEHNR and CDR2 FQNEAQ come from the germline V gene (reference sequence). The CDR3 length is 13 residues. CDR3 in amino acids: CASSIDLNTEAFF. Written as DNA, the CDR3 is TGTGCCAGCAGCATCGACCTAAACACTGAAGCTTTCTTT.

This chain links TRBV7-2 with TRBJ2-5, with D uncertain. This CDR3 is 13 amino acids long. V dropped 5 bases and J dropped 1 base, with 8 bases sitting between them. Germline values: CDR1 SGHTA, CDR2 FQGNSA. The CDR3 coding sequence is TGTGCCAGCAGCCGTGGCGGCCAAGAGACCCAGTACTTC. Its protein product is CASSRGGQETQYF.

CDR3 bases: TGTGCCAGCAGATCCTTCTCAATCACAGATACGCAGTATTTT. Translating gives CASRSFSITDTQYF. This chain links TRBV27 with TRBJ2-3, with unresolved D. Germline assignment: CDR1 MNHEY and CDR2 SMNVEV (reference sequence). This CDR3 is built from 14 residues. V was trimmed by 6 bases and J by 2 bases, leaving 12 bases between them.

V usage is TRBV27 and J usage is TRBJ1-1; D is ambiguous. The V end was cut by 6 bases, the J end by 1 base, with 12 bases between. From germline, CDR1 is MNHEY and CDR2 SMNVEV (reference sequence). The CDR3 length is 14 residues. In DNA, the CDR3 is TGTGCCAGCAGAAGTCTAGAGACGAACACTGAAGCTTTCTTT. Its translation is CASRSLETNTEAFF.

The chain is built from TRBV5-6 and TRBJ2-4; D is perhaps TRBD1 (5 bases). The CDR3 is 14 amino acids. CDR1 and CDR2 from the germline V gene are SGHDT and YYEEEE. V was pared by 4 bases and J by 2 bases, with 10 bases between. The CDR3 sequence is CASSTTVTKNIQYF. The CDR3 DNA reads TGTGCCAGCAGCACGACAGTTACCAAAAACATTCAGTACTTC.

This chain links TRBV9 with TRBJ1-2; 10 bases line up with TRBD1. The CDR3 consists of 15 residues. Germline CDR1 and CDR2: SGDLS and YYNGEE. V lost 2 bases, J lost 3 bases, and 4 bases stayed unmatched. This chain's CDR3 is CASSVGQGPDYGYTF. DNA for the CDR3: TGTGCCAGCAGCGTGGGACAGGGGCCAGACTATGGCTACACCTTC.

V gene TRBV4-3 combines with J gene TRBJ1-5, with 9 nucleotides matching TRBD1. Trimming cost V 1 base and J 2 bases; bases outside gene matches: 15. Germline V gives CDR1 LGHNA, CDR2 YSLEER. This CDR3 spans 20 amino acids. In DNA, the CDR3 is TGCGCCAGCAGCCAAGGGGTCGGACAGGGGACCCTGTCGGGCAATCAGCCCCAGCATTTT. This translates into CASSQGVGQGTLSGNQPQHF.

CDR3 sequence (DNA): TGTGCCAGCTCACCGGACCGGGGGGAGCTGTTTTTT. Amino acid sequence: CASSPDRGELFF. This rearrangement joins TRBV18 to TRBJ2-2, with D unresolved. Trimming left V 3 bases short and J 8 bases short, with 7 bases between. The CDR3 consists of 12 residues. Germline V gene data show CDR1 as KGHSH and CDR2 as LQKENI.

In this sample, this clone turned up once. The J gene is TRBJ2-7, the V gene TRBV5-1; D may be TRBD1 (5 bases). This CDR3 contains 13 residues. Germline assignment: CDR1 SGHRS and CDR2 YFSETQ. V was shortened by 7 bases and J by 4 bases, with 15 bases between the two germline ends. The CDR3 sequence: CASDNVQGYEQYF. Here the CDR3 DNA reads TGCGCCAGCGACAACGTTCAGGGTTACGAGCAGTACTTC.

This clone was found once. The chain is built from TRBV5-4 and TRBJ2-7, with D possibly being TRBD2 (7 bases). CDR1 SGHNT and CDR2 YYREEE come from the germline V gene (reference sequence). CDR3 length equals 14 residues. The V and J ends lost 4 bases and 3 bases respectively, with 14 bases between them. CDR3 amino acids: CASSPRGAFYEQYF. CDR3 coding DNA: TGTGCCAGCAGCCCACGGGGGGCCTTCTACGAGCAGTACTTC.

This chain uses TRBV11-2 with TRBJ2-2; D is unclear. V lost 7 bases and J lost 4, with 4 bases in between. From germline, CDR1 is SGHAT and CDR2 FQNNGV. This CDR3 is built from 11 residues. CDR3 in DNA: TGTGCCAGCACCTTCACCGGGGAGCTGTTTTTT. Amino acid sequence: CASTFTGELFF.

The chain couples TRBV19 to TRBJ1-2; 8 bases align to TRBD1. The CDR3 contains 17 residues. Germline-derived CDR1 and CDR2 are LNHDA and SQIVND (reference sequence). The ends lost 3 bases at V and 6 bases at J; junction bases unmatched: 15. The CDR3 here is CASSIRDRGRKLDGYTF. CDR3 nucleotide sequence: TGTGCCAGTAGTATCCGAGACAGGGGACGAAAGTTGGATGGCTACACCTTC.

This clone was seen only once. This chain uses TRBV12-2 with TRBJ1-6; TRBD1, as called in the table, went unchecked against the DNA. TRBV12-2 is labeled a pseudogene. CDR3 length: 14 residues. The CDR3 spells CASRLAYRVSPLHF. CDR3 in DNA: TGTGCAAGTCGCTTAGCCTACAGGGTTTCACCCCTCCACTTT.

This clone was found once. V and J are TRBV11-3 and TRBJ2-2, with 9 bases matching TRBD1. Germline lookup yields CDR1 SGHNT and CDR2 YENEEA. V lost 8 bases, J lost 3 bases, and 7 bases stayed unmatched. The CDR3 has 15 amino acids. CDR3 sequence: CASSTGGRDTGELFF. In DNA form, the CDR3 reads TGTGCCAGCTCAACAGGGGGCAGGGACACCGGGGAGCTGTTTTTT.

The CDR3 is CASRRDRANTEAFF. The DNA for the CDR3 is TGTGCCAGCAGGCGGGACAGGGCAAACACTGAAGCTTTCTTT. The chain is built from TRBV27 and TRBJ1-1; 9 positions match TRBD1. Germline values: CDR1 MNHEY, CDR2 SMNVEV (reference sequence). The CDR3 runs 14 residues. V lost 6 bases to trimming and J lost 2 bases; unmatched junction nucleotides: 4.

The chain has TRBV5-1 and TRBJ2-1; 7 bases agree with TRBD2. Germline-derived CDR1 and CDR2 are SGHRS and YFSETQ. The CDR3 has 15 amino acids. V trimming: 1 base; J trimming: 6 bases; junction bases outside the gene matches: 7. The CDR3 loop is CASSLRAGTPNEQFF. CDR3 nucleotide sequence: TGCGCCAGCAGCTTGAGAGCGGGAACCCCCAATGAGCAGTTCTTC. Full variable domain (rest looked up from reference TRBV5-1 and TRBJ2-1): KAGVTQTPRYLIKTRGQQVTLSCSPISGHRSVSWYQQTPGQGLQFLFEYFSETQRNKGNFPGRFSGRQFSNSRSEMNVSTLELGDSALYLCASSLRAGTPNEQFFGPGTRLTVL.

V is TRBV6-2 or TRBV6-3 and J is TRBJ2-1, with D uncertain. There are 16 residues in the CDR3. Germline CDR1 is MNHEY and CDR2 is SVGEGT. Trimming cost V 4 bases and J 2 bases, with 15 bases left between them. CDR3 residues: CASSSSPPPAYNEQFF. The CDR3 DNA sequence: TGTGCCAGCAGTTCATCACCCCCCCCAGCCTACAATGAGCAGTTCTTC.